Below are 2 T cell receptor beta chains sequenced from a single sample in a study of spatial heterogeneity in lung cancer. Regarding time point: sample taken at primary tumor resection. Each CDR3 protein is one row after TCRdb ran MiXCR on the 5' RACE reads. Seen here are around 89,000 distinct CDR3 sequences, about an eighth observed once, and the top ten hold about two fifths. This material consisted of PBMCs, taken at surgery. These receptors all come from a male donor with early-stage non-small cell lung cancer.

The V and J genes are TRBV20-1 and TRBJ2-3; TRBD2 matches 7 bases. This CDR3 has 15 amino acids. The junction had 12 bases not matched to a gene; V was cut back by 5 bases and J by 4 bases. The V gene's germline CDR1 is DFQATT and CDR2 SNEGSKA (reference sequence). The DNA of the CDR3 is TGCAGTGCTGGGGGAGGGAGTGTGTTGTCAGATACGCAGTATTTT. Translation gives CSAGGGSVLSDTQYF.

This clonotype was seen many times. This chain connects TRBV5-1 to TRBJ2-2; D is unclear. V lost 4 bases, J lost 7 bases, and 11 bases lay in between. The CDR3 spans 13 residues. Germline V gives CDR1 SGHRS, CDR2 YFSETQ. The CDR3 loop is CASSATVDGELFF. The CDR3 DNA is TGCGCCAGCAGCGCAACAGTGGACGGGGAGCTGTTTTTT.